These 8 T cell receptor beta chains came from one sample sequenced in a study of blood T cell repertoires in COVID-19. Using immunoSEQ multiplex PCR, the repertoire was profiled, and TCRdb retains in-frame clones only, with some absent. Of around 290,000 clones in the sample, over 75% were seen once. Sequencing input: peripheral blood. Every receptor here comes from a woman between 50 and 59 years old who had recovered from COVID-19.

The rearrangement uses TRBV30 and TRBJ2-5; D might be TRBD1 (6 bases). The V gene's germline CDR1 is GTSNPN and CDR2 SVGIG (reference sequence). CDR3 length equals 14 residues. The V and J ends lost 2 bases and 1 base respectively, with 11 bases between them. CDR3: CAWSPDRIQETQYF. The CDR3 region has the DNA TGTGCCTGGAGTCCGGACAGAATCCAAGAGACCCAGTACTTC. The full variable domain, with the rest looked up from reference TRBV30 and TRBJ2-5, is SQTIHQWPATLVQPVGSPLSLECTVEGTSNPNLYWYRQAAGRGLQLLFYSVGIGQISSEVPQNLSASRPQDRQFILSSKKLLLSDSGFYLCAWSPDRIQETQYFGPGTRLLVL.

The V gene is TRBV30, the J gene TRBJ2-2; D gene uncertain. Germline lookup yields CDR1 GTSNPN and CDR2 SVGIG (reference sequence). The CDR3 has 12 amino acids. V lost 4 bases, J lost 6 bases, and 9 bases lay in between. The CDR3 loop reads CAWTVSSGELFF. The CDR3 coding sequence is TGTGCCTGGACAGTTTCTTCCGGGGAGCTGTTTTTT.

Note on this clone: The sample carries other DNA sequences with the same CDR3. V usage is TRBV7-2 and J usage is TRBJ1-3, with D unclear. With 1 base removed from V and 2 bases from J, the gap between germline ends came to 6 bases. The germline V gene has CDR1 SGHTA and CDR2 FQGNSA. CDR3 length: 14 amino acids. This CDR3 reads CASSLGATGNTIYF. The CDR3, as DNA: TGTGCCAGCAGCTTAGGGGCAACTGGAAACACCATATATTTT.

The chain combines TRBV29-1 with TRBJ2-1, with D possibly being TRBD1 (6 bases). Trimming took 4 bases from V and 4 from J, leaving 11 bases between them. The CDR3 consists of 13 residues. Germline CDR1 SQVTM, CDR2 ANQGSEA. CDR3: CSVARDTYNEQFF. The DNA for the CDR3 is TGCAGCGTTGCAAGGGACACTTACAATGAGCAGTTCTTC.

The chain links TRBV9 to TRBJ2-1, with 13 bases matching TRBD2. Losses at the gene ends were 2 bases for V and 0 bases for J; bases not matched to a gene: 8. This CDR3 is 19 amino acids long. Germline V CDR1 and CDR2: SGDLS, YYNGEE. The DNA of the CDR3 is TGTGCCAGCAGCGTGCGGGGGACTAGCGGGGACCGCTCCTACAATGAGCAGTTCTTC. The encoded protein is CASSVRGTSGDRSYNEQFF.

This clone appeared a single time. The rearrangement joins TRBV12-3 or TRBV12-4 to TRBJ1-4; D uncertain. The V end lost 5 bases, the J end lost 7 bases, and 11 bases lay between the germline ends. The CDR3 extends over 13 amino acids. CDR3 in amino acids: CASSRRPSEKLFF. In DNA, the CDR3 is TGTGCCAGCAGTCGGAGACCGAGTGAAAAACTGTTTTTT.

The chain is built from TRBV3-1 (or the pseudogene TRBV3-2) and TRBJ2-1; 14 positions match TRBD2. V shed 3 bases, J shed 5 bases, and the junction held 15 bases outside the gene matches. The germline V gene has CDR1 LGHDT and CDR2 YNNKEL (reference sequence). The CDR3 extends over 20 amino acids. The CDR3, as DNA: TGTGCCAGCAGCCACACCGGGACTAGCGGGAGAATTAGTCGGGACAATGAGCAGTTCTTC. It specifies CASSHTGTSGRISRDNEQFF.

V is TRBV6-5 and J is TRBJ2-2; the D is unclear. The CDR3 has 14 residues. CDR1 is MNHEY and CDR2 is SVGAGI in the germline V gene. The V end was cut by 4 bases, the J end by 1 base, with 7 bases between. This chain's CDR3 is CASSSSLNTGELFF. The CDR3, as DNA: TGTGCCAGCAGTTCTTCCCTGAACACCGGGGAGCTGTTTTTT.